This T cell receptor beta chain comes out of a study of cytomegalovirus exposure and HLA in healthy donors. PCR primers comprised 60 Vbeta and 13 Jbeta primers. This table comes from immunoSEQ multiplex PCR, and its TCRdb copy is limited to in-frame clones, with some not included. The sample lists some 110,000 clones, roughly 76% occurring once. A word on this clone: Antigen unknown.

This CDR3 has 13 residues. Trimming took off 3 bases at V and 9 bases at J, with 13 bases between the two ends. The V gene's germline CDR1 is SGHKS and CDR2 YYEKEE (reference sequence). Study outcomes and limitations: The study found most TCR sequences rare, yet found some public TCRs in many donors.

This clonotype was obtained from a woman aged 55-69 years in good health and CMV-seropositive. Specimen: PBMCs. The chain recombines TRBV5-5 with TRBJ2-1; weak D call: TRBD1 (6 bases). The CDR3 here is CASSWGPAVEQFF. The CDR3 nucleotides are TGTGCCAGCAGCTGGGGGCCGGCGGTTGAGCAGTTCTTC.